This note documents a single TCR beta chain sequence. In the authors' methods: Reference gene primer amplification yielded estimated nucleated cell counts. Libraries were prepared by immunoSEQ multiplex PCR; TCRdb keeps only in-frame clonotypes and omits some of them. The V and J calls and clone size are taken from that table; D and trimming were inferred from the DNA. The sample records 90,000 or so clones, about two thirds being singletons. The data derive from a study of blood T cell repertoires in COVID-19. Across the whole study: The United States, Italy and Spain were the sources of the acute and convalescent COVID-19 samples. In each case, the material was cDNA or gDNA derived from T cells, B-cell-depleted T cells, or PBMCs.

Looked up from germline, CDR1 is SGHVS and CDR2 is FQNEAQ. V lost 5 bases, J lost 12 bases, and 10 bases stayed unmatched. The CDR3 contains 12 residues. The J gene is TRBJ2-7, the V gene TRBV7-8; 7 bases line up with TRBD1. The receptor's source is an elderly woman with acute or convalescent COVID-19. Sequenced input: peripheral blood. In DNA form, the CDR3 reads TGTGCCAGCAGCCAAACCCGACAGGGACGGTACTTC. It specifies CASSQTRQGRYF.